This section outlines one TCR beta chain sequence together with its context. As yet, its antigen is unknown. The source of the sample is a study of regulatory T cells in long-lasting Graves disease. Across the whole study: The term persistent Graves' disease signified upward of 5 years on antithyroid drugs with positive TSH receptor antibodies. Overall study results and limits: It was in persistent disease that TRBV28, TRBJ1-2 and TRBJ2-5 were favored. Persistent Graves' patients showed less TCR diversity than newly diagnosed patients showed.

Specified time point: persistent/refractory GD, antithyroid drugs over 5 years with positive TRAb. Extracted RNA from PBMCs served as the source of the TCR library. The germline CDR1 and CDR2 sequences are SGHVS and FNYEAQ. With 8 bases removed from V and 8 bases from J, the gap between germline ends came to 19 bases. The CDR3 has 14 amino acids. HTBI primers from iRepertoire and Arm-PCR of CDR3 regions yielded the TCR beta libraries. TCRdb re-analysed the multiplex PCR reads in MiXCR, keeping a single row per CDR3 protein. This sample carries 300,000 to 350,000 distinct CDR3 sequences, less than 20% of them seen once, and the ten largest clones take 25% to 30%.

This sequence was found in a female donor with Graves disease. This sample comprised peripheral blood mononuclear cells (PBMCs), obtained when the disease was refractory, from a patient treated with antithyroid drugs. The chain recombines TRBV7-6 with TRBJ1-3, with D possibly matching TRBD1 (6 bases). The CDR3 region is CASRGAGDFYTIYF. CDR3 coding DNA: TGTGCCAGCCGAGGGGCAGGGGATTTCTACACCATATATTTT. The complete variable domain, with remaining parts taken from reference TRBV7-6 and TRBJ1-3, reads GAGVSQSPRYKVTKRGQDVALRCDPISGHVSLYWYRQALGQGPEFLTYFNYEAQQDKSGLPNDRFSAERPEGSISTLTIQRTEQRDSAMYRCASRGAGDFYTIYFGEGSWLTVV.